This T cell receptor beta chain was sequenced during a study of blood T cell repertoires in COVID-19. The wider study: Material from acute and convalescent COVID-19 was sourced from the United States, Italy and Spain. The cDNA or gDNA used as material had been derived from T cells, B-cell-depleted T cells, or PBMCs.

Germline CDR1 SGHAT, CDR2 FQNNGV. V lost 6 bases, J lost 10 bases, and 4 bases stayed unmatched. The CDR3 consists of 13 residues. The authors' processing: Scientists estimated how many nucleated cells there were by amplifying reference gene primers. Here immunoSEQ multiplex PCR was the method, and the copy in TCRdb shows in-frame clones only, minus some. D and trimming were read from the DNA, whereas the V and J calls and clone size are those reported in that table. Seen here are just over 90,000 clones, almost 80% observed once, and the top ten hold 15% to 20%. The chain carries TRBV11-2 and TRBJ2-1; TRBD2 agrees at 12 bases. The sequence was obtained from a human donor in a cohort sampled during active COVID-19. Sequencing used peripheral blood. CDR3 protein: CASRTSGSGEQFF. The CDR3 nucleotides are TGTGCCAGCAGGACTAGCGGGAGCGGGGAGCAGTTCTTC.